A single sample gave rise to the 31 T cell receptor beta chains below, sequenced in a study of T cell responses to AZD1222 COVID-19 vaccine. Some clones are missing from TCRdb's copy, which holds only in-frame ones; the method was immunoSEQ multiplex PCR. This sample has some 150,000 clones, with approximately 89% found just once. Sequencing was performed on peripheral blood, taken 28 days after the second AZD1222 dose. The receptor source for this set is an adult who received the AZD1222 COVID-19 vaccine.

CDR3 sequence: CSVASMGDNTEAFF. The CDR3 bases are TGCAGCGTTGCCTCCATGGGGGACAACACTGAAGCTTTCTTT. The chain combines TRBV29-1 with TRBJ1-1; the D gene is possibly TRBD1 (5 bases). The germline V gene encodes CDR1 SQVTM and CDR2 ANQGSEA. V was clipped by 4 bases and J by 2 bases, with 14 bases between them. The CDR3 is made up of 14 amino acids.

The CDR3 nucleotides read TGTGCCAGCATAGGATTAGCCCCCTACACAGATACGCAGTATTTT. Its translation: CASIGLAPYTDTQYF. The rearrangement uses TRBV2 and TRBJ2-3; D is unclear. With 7 bases removed from V and 2 bases from J, the gap between germline ends came to 16 bases. In germline, CDR1 is SNHLY, CDR2 FYNNEI. This CDR3 has 15 residues.

Only one count was recorded for this clone. The J gene is TRBJ1-6, the V gene TRBV19, with a tentative D call TRBD1 (5 bases). Germline values: CDR1 LNHDA, CDR2 SQIVND (reference sequence). This CDR3 spans 14 amino acids. Trimming left V 4 bases short and J 7 bases short, with 11 bases between. CDR3 in DNA: TGTGCCAGTAGTAGGGACGGAACAAATTCACCCCTCCACTTT. It yields the protein CASSRDGTNSPLHF.

The chain employs TRBV19 and TRBJ1-5; D remains ambiguous. Between the trimmed V and J ends, which lost 5 bases and 2 bases, there was a span of 13 bases. The CDR3 loop spans 15 amino acids. Germline-derived CDR1 and CDR2 are LNHDA and SQIVND (reference sequence). The CDR3 nucleotides are TGTGCCAGTAGTGCTCAAGACGGTGGCAATCAGCCCCAGCATTTT. It specifies CASSAQDGGNQPQHF.

This chain connects TRBV10-3 to TRBJ1-1, with 12 bases lining up with TRBD1. This CDR3 region has 14 residues. Trimming at V came to 6 bases and at J to 4 bases, leaving 3 bases not matched to a gene. The germline V gene encodes CDR1 ENHRY and CDR2 SYGVKD. CDR3 sequence: CAISLGQGATEAFF. The CDR3 bases are TGTGCCATCAGCCTGGGACAGGGGGCCACTGAAGCTTTCTTT.

The chain joins TRBV6-5 to TRBJ1-1, with 7 nucleotides matching TRBD1. After removal of 8 bases from V and 1 base from J, the junction contained 4 bases not matched to a gene. The V gene's germline CDR1 is MNHEY and CDR2 SVGAGI. The CDR3 runs to 13 residues. The CDR3 loop reads CASGDSRNTEAFF. The CDR3 coding sequence is TGTGCCAGCGGGGACAGCAGGAACACTGAAGCTTTCTTT.

About this clone: The same CDR3 is also encoded by other DNA sequences in this sample. The genes are TRBV7-3 and TRBJ1-1; D is perhaps TRBD1 (5 bases). CDR1 is SGHTA and CDR2 is FQGTGA in the germline V gene. CDR3 length equals 13 residues. V was shortened by 5 bases and J by 1 base, with 8 bases between the two germline ends. The chain's CDR3 is CASSTQGNTEAFF. The CDR3 DNA sequence: TGTGCCAGCAGCACCCAGGGGAACACTGAAGCTTTCTTT. Together with reference TRBV7-3 and TRBJ1-1, the CDR3 gives the full variable domain: GAGVSQTPSNKVTEKGKYVELRCDPISGHTALYWYRQSLGQGPEFLIYFQGTGAADDSGLPNDRFFAVRPEGSVSTLKIQRTERGDSAVYLCASSTQGNTEAFFGQGTRLTVV.

The rearrangement joins TRBV5-1 to TRBJ2-3, with D hard to call. Per the germline V gene, CDR1 is SGHRS and CDR2 is YFSETQ. V was pared by 1 base and J by 1 base, with 7 bases between. The CDR3 is 14 amino acids. In DNA, the CDR3 is TGCGCCAGCAGCTTGTCCCGGGGCACAGATACGCAGTATTTT. It specifies CASSLSRGTDTQYF.

This clone occurred a few times. The chain combines TRBV12-5 with TRBJ2-1; weak D call: TRBD2 (5 bases). The CDR3 length is 15 residues. CDR1 is LGHNT, CDR2 FRNRAP, per germline. V lost 7 bases, J lost 6 bases, and 19 bases lay in between. In nucleotides, the CDR3 is TGTGCTAGTGCCAAGATGGACTCCCGGGGCAATGAGCAGTTCTTC. Translation gives CASAKMDSRGNEQFF.

The chain recombines TRBV27 with TRBJ1-4; no definite D call. This CDR3 is 15 amino acids long. Trimming cost V 7 bases and J 3 bases, with 15 bases left between them. From germline, CDR1 is MNHEY and CDR2 SMNVEV (reference sequence). CDR3 sequence reads: CASTTPQAANEKLFF. The CDR3, as DNA: TGTGCCAGCACCACCCCCCAGGCAGCTAATGAAAAACTGTTTTTT.

V usage is TRBV7-2 and J usage is TRBJ2-2, with unresolved D. V was pared by 2 bases and J by 6 bases, with 7 bases between. Germline V gives CDR1 SGHTA, CDR2 FQGNSA. This CDR3 has 13 residues. The CDR3, as DNA: TGTGCCAGCAGCTTAAATCCCTCCGGGGAGCTGTTTTTT. This sequence encodes CASSLNPSGELFF.

The rearrangement uses TRBV27 and TRBJ2-7; 8 bases line up with TRBD1. Germline V gene data show CDR1 as MNHEY and CDR2 as SMNVEV (reference sequence). The CDR3 runs 15 residues. V shed 5 bases, J shed 0 bases, and the junction held 6 bases outside the gene matches. CDR3 sequence (DNA): TGTGCCAGCAGTAGGGACAGGCCCAGCTCCTACGAGCAGTACTTC. Protein: CASSRDRPSSYEQYF.

This chain joins TRBV28 and TRBJ1-1, with D perhaps TRBD1 (5 bases). Deletions cut 5 bases from V and 1 base from J, with 11 bases between. The CDR3 is 14 residues long. The germline CDR1 and CDR2 sequences are MDHEN and SYDVKM. Here the CDR3 DNA reads TGTGCCAGCAGTCTTCCCGACAGGAACACTGAAGCTTTCTTT. It codes for CASSLPDRNTEAFF.

V usage is TRBV4-2 and J usage is TRBJ2-2, with 13 bases fitting TRBD2. With 1 base clipped from V and 5 bases from J, the junction kept 10 bases outside the gene matches. Germline V gene sequence: CDR1 LGHNA, CDR2 YNFKEQ. The CDR3 runs 19 residues. Here the CDR3 DNA reads TGTGCCAGCAGCCAAGGCGGGGGACTAGCGGGACCCGAGACCGGGGAGCTGTTTTTT. Its translation: CASSQGGGLAGPETGELFF.

V usage is TRBV21-1 and J usage is TRBJ2-2. TRBV21-1 is described as a pseudogene. The CDR3 consists of 16 residues. The CDR3 nucleotides are TGTGCCAGCAGCGGGCGGCCGGACCCCGGCACCGGGGAGCTGTTTTTT. Translation gives CASSGRPDPGTGELFF.

In regard to this clone: The junction shows a germline mismatch at one end, possibly a read error. The chain carries TRBV2 and TRBJ2-1; D not certain. CDR1 is SNHLY and CDR2 is FYNNEI in the germline V gene. CDR3 length: 14 amino acids. CDR3 residues: CASIWDNSNNEQFF. CDR3 in DNA: TGTGCCAGCATATGGGATAACTCCAACAATGAGCAGTTCTTC.

The V call is TRBV9, the J call TRBJ2-3; 8 positions match TRBD2. The CDR3 has 15 amino acids. The trim removed 3 bases at V and 5 bases at J, leaving 8 bases unmatched. Germline CDR1 is SGDLS and CDR2 is YYNGEE. The CDR3 reads CASSGTSGMGDTQYF. CDR3 coding DNA: TGTGCCAGCAGCGGAACTAGCGGCATGGGAGATACGCAGTATTTT.

J is TRBJ1-3 and V is TRBV4-2; D perhaps matches TRBD1 (5 bases). From germline, CDR1 is LGHNA and CDR2 YNFKEQ. This CDR3 has 16 residues. Trimming took 0 bases from V and 3 from J, leaving 12 bases between them. In DNA form, the CDR3 reads TGTGCCAGCAGCCAAGACGTCCGGGACCGTGGAAACACCATATATTTT. Protein product: CASSQDVRDRGNTIYF.

This clone was counted once. The V gene is TRBV14, the J gene TRBJ1-1; D unresolved. V shed 5 bases and J shed 2 bases, with 9 bases lying between them. Germline lookup yields CDR1 SGHDN and CDR2 FVKESK. The CDR3 is 13 residues long. CDR3 amino acids: CASSEQINTEAFF. CDR3 coding DNA: TGTGCCAGCAGCGAACAGATAAACACTGAAGCTTTCTTT.

The chain carries TRBV30 and TRBJ1-2; no definite D call. Trimming stripped 2 bases from V and 4 bases from J, with 17 bases between. Per germline, CDR1 GTSNPN and CDR2 SVGIG (reference sequence). The CDR3 is made up of 15 amino acids. For the CDR3, the DNA is TGTGCCTGGAGTCCGACTGGGATCACGGGCTATGGCTACACCTTC. It encodes CAWSPTGITGYGYTF.

This rearrangement joins TRBV7-9 to TRBJ1-5; no clear D. V lost 5 bases, J lost 10 bases, and 15 bases lay in between. Germline V lookup: CDR1 SEHNR, CDR2 FQNEAQ (reference sequence). The CDR3 consists of 13 residues. CDR3 protein: CASSPAGSGPQHF. CDR3 nucleotide sequence: TGTGCCAGCAGCCCAGCCGGTTCTGGTCCCCAGCATTTT.

The gene calls are TRBV24-1 and TRBJ2-5; a possible D gene is TRBD2 (5 bases). Deletions cut 1 base from V and 4 bases from J, with 9 bases between. This CDR3 comprises 14 residues. Germline-derived CDR1 and CDR2 are KGHDR and SFDVKD. The CDR3 sequence is CATSDFDGIETQYF. The CDR3 bases are TGTGCCACCAGTGATTTCGACGGGATAGAGACCCAGTACTTC.

V usage is TRBV7-2 and J usage is TRBJ2-1, with a tentative D call TRBD2 (5 bases). Germline assignment: CDR1 SGHTA and CDR2 FQGNSA. The ends were cut back, 4 bases at V and 0 bases at J, with 10 bases in the middle. This CDR3 region has 15 residues. The chain's CDR3 is CASSSRRYSYNEQFF. CDR3 DNA sequence: TGTGCCAGCAGCTCTCGGAGGTACTCCTACAATGAGCAGTTCTTC.

The chain is built from TRBV5-1 and TRBJ2-1; D possibly corresponds to TRBD2 (6 bases). Germline V gene sequence: CDR1 SGHRS, CDR2 YFSETQ. Trimming removed 4 bases at V and 4 bases at J, with 15 bases between. The CDR3 length is 15 residues. The CDR3, as DNA: TGCGCCAGCAGCCCAATAGCGGAGACATACAATGAGCAGTTCTTC. Amino acids: CASSPIAETYNEQFF.

The chain carries TRBV2 and TRBJ1-5; D is perhaps TRBD1 (5 bases). Germline CDR1 and CDR2: SNHLY and FYNNEI. The V end lost 7 bases, the J end lost 3 bases, and 10 bases lay between the germline ends. The CDR3 runs to 13 residues. The CDR3 protein is CASIAGVNQPQHF. DNA of the CDR3: TGTGCCAGCATTGCGGGGGTCAATCAGCCCCAGCATTTT. The complete variable domain, with remaining parts taken from reference TRBV2 and TRBJ1-5, reads EPEVTQTPSHQVTQMGQEVILRCVPISNHLYFYWYRQILGQKVEFLVSFYNNEISEKSEIFDDQFSVERPDGSNFTLKIRSTKLEDSAMYFCASIAGVNQPQHFGDGTRLSIL.

The rearrangement joins TRBV6-6 to TRBJ1-3; D is undetermined. The V and J ends lost 6 bases and 8 bases respectively, with 11 bases between them. CDR3 length: 12 amino acids. Germline-derived CDR1 and CDR2 are MNHNY and SVGAGI (reference sequence). The CDR3 protein is CASSATLDTIYF. The CDR3 DNA is TGTGCCAGCAGCGCGACGTTAGACACCATATATTTT.

The CDR3 is CAWSSGGSSYNSPLHF. CDR3 bases: TGTGCCTGGAGTTCGGGGGGAAGCTCCTATAATTCACCCCTCCACTTT. This chain uses TRBV30 with TRBJ1-6, with a tentative D call TRBD1 (5 bases). The CDR3 runs 16 residues. Germline V gene sequence: CDR1 GTSNPN, CDR2 SVGIG (reference sequence). Trimming shortened V by 2 bases and J by 0 bases, and 11 bases separated the two germline ends.

This clone occurred once. The chain is built from TRBV4-3 and TRBJ1-2, with D perhaps matching TRBD1 (6 bases). The CDR3 has 15 residues. Trimming took 0 bases from V and 7 from J, leaving 15 bases between them. Germline lookup yields CDR1 LGHNA and CDR2 YSLEER. Here the CDR3 DNA reads TGCGCCAGCAGCCAAGATCTTGGGGGGCGGGTTGGCTACACCTTC. Translated, it gives CASSQDLGGRVGYTF.

The V call is TRBV4-1, the J call TRBJ1-2, with 8 bases aligning to TRBD1. V trimming: 3 bases; J trimming: 0 bases; junction bases outside the gene matches: 12. Germline V gene sequence: CDR1 MGHRA, CDR2 YSYEKL. The CDR3 spans 18 residues. The CDR3 DNA reads TGCGCCAGCAGCCACCGGACAGGGCCCTCAATTTCTAACTATGGCTACACCTTC. Protein product: CASSHRTGPSISNYGYTF.

The chain links TRBV6-2 or TRBV6-3 to TRBJ1-2; tentatively, D is TRBD1 (5 bases). Germline V gene sequence: CDR1 MNHEY, CDR2 SVGEGT. V gave up 1 base and J gave up 5 bases, with 8 bases separating them. CDR3 length: 13 residues. CDR3 in amino acids: CASSYLAGYGYTF. The CDR3 DNA sequence: TGTGCCAGCAGTTACTTGGCAGGGTATGGCTACACCTTC.

In DNA, the CDR3 is TGTGCCACCAGCAGAGCACCCACCAGGGGATGGTCCTATAATTCACCCCTCCACTTT. Translation gives CATSRAPTRGWSYNSPLHF. The gene calls are TRBV15 and TRBJ1-6; TRBD1 might be the D (6 bases). The CDR3 consists of 19 residues. Looked up from germline, CDR1 is LNHNV and CDR2 is YYDKDF (reference sequence). V was pared by 1 base and J by 1 base, with 17 bases between.